This TCR beta chain was sequenced in a study of blood T cell repertoires in COVID-19. Study summary: Samples came from the United States, Italy and Spain, spanning acute and convalescent COVID-19. PBMCs, B-cell-depleted T cells, or T cells provided the cDNA or gDNA that made up the material.

How the authors handled the data: Nucleated cell number was recorded as an estimate derived from reference gene primer amplification. Libraries were prepared by immunoSEQ multiplex PCR; TCRdb keeps only in-frame clonotypes and omits some of them. For V, J and clone size, that table is used; D and trimming come from the DNA. The sample contains 300,000 to 350,000 clones, around 83% of which appear only once. CDR1 SGHNT and CDR2 YYREEE come from the germline V gene (reference sequence). V was pared by 0 bases and J by 7 bases, with 10 bases between. The CDR3 has 13 amino acids. Sequencing was performed on peripheral blood. The receptor's source is a man aged 30 to 45 with active or convalescent COVID-19. The V and J genes are TRBV5-4 and TRBJ1-2; D gene unclear. In DNA form, the CDR3 reads TGTGCCAGCAGCTTGGTGGCGGCAGCTGGCTACACCTTC. It specifies CASSLVAAAGYTF.